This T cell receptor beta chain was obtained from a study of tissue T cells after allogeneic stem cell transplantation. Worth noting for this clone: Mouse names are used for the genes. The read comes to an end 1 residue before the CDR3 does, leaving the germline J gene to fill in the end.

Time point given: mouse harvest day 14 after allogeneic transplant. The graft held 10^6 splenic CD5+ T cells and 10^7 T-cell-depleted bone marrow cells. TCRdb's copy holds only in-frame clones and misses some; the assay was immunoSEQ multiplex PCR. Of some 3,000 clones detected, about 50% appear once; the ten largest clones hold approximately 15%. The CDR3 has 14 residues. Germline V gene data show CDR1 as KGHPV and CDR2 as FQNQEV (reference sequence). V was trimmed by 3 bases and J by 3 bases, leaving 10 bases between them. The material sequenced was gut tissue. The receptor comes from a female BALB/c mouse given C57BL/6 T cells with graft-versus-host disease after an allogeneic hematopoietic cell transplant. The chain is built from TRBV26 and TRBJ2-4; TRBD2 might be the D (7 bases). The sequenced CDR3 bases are TGTGCCAGCAGTCTTCCTGGGGGCCAAAACACCTTGTAC. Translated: CASSLPGGQNTLY. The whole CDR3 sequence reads CASSLPGGQNTLYF.